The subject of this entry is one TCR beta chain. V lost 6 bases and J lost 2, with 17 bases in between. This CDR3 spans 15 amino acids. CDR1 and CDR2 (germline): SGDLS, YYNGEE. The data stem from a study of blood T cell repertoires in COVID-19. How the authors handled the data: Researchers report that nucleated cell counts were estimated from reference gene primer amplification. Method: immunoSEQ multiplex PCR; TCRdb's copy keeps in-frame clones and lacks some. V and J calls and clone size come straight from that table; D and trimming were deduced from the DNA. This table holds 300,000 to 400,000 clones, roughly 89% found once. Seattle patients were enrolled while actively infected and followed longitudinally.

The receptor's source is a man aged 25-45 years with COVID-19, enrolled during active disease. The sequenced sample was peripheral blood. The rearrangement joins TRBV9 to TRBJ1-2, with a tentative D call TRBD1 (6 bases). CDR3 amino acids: CASTFRDNPNYGYTF. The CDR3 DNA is TGTGCCAGCACCTTTCGGGACAACCCAAACTATGGCTACACCTTC.